The 28 T cell receptor beta chains below all came from one sample that was sequenced in a study of cytomegalovirus exposure and HLA in healthy donors. The repertoire was sequenced with immunoSEQ multiplex PCR; TCRdb's copy has only in-frame clones and lacks some. The table lists more than 95,000 clones, about 88% of them singletons. Material: PBMCs. The receptors stem from a young woman in good health and CMV-seropositive.

V gene TRBV2 combines with J gene TRBJ2-3, with unresolved D. Germline CDR1 SNHLY, CDR2 FYNNEI. The CDR3 sequence is 14 residues long. The V and J ends lost 2 bases and 5 bases respectively, with 11 bases between them. CDR3 nucleotides: TGTGCCAGCAGTGAACTGGCGGATGGAGATACGCAGTATTTT. This gives the protein CASSELADGDTQYF.

This chain connects TRBV9 to TRBJ1-2, with 7 positions matching TRBD1. Trimming cost V 2 bases and J 3 bases; bases outside gene matches: 10. Germline V gene sequence: CDR1 SGDLS, CDR2 YYNGEE. The CDR3 length is 16 residues. Written as DNA, the CDR3 is TGTGCCAGCAGCGTCCATCCAGGGGGTAGTGACTATGGCTACACCTTC. Translation: CASSVHPGGSDYGYTF. Looking up the rest from reference TRBV9 and TRBJ1-2 gives the full variable domain: DSGVTQTPKHLITATGQRVTLRCSPRSGDLSVYWYQQSLDQGLQFLIQYYNGEERAKGNILERFSAQQFPDLHSELNLSSLELGDSALYFCASSVHPGGSDYGYTFGSGTRLTVV.

The chain carries TRBV14 and TRBJ2-7, with TRBD2 matching 9 bases. Losses at the gene ends were 0 bases for V and 3 bases for J; bases not matched to a gene: 6. The CDR3 length is 16 residues. CDR1 and CDR2 (germline): SGHDN, FVKESK. The CDR3: CASSQERSGGIYEQYF. CDR3 nucleotides: TGTGCCAGCAGCCAAGAAAGGAGCGGGGGGATCTACGAGCAGTACTTC.

V usage is TRBV15 and J usage is TRBJ1-1; D possibly corresponds to TRBD1 (5 bases). Germline V gene lookup returns CDR1 LNHNV and CDR2 YYDKDF (reference sequence). V was shortened by 1 base and J by 0 bases, with 9 bases between the two germline ends. This CDR3 has 15 residues. CDR3 residues: CATSRGQTMNTEAFF. As DNA, the CDR3 is TGTGCCACCAGCAGAGGACAGACAATGAACACTGAAGCTTTCTTT. The full variable domain, with the rest looked up from reference TRBV15 and TRBJ1-1, is DAMVIQNPRYQVTQFGKPVTLSCSQTLNHNVMYWYQQKSSQAPKLLFHYYDKDFNNEADTPDNFQSRRPNTSFCFLDIRSPGLGDTAMYLCATSRGQTMNTEAFFGQGTRLTVV.

The genes are TRBV6-5 and TRBJ1-3; D may be TRBD1 (5 bases). Per germline, CDR1 MNHEY and CDR2 SVGAGI. CDR3 length: 15 amino acids. V lost 2 bases, J lost 4 bases, and 12 bases lay in between. The CDR3 region is CASSYQGIRGNTIYF. The CDR3 DNA reads as TGTGCCAGCAGTTACCAGGGAATAAGAGGAAACACCATATATTTT.

This chain connects TRBV4-1 to TRBJ1-4; D may be TRBD1 (5 bases). The ends were cut back, 1 base at V and 5 bases at J, with 8 bases in the middle. The CDR3 is made up of 14 amino acids. CDR1 and CDR2 (germline): MGHRA, YSYEKL. The CDR3 nucleotides read TGCGCCAGCAGCCAAGCAGGGCACAATGAAAAACTGTTTTTT. Protein product: CASSQAGHNEKLFF.

This chain uses TRBV6-1 with TRBJ1-5; unclear D gene. Trimming stripped 7 bases from V and 4 bases from J, with 14 bases between. Germline CDR1 and CDR2: MNHNS and SASEGT. CDR3 length: 14 residues. CDR3 bases: TGTGCCAGCAAAGGTTGGACTGAAAATCAGCCCCAGCATTTT. This gives the protein CASKGWTENQPQHF.

The chain recombines TRBV10-3 with TRBJ2-7, with D possibly being TRBD1 (5 bases). The germline V gene has CDR1 ENHRY and CDR2 SYGVKD. V was clipped by 3 bases and J by 6 bases, with 12 bases between them. There are 13 residues in the CDR3. The CDR3 DNA is TGTGCCATCAGTGAAGTGACAGCCTCCGAGCAGTACTTC. Translated: CAISEVTASEQYF.

The chain has TRBV10-3 and TRBJ2-7, with a weak D call TRBD1 (5 bases). CDR1 and CDR2 from the germline V gene are ENHRY and SYGVKD. There are 15 residues in the CDR3. Trimming removed 6 bases from V and 5 bases from J, with 20 bases in between. The CDR3 loop reads CAISPDKASTNEQYF. Written as DNA, the CDR3 is TGTGCCATCAGCCCGGACAAGGCATCAACAAACGAGCAGTACTTC.

The table lists this clone with a few counts. The CDR3 is CASSPGDQETQYF. The CDR3 DNA reads TGTGCCAGCAGTCCCGGGGACCAAGAGACCCAGTACTTC. V usage is TRBV27 and J usage is TRBJ2-5, with D maybe TRBD2 (5 bases). V lost 5 bases, J lost 0 bases, and 7 bases lay in between. Germline loops: CDR1 MNHEY, CDR2 SMNVEV (reference sequence). This CDR3 contains 13 residues.

This clone was observed once. V and J are TRBV2 and TRBJ1-1; possibly TRBD1 for D (6 bases). The germline CDR1 and CDR2 sequences are SNHLY and FYNNEI. The V gene lost 7 bases and the J gene lost 1 base, with 10 bases spanning the gap. The CDR3 has 13 residues. This CDR3 is CASKRDTNTEAFF. In nucleotides, the CDR3 is TGTGCCAGCAAGAGGGACACGAACACTGAAGCTTTCTTT.

In this sample, this clone turned up a few times. This rearrangement joins TRBV9 to TRBJ2-2; the match to TRBD1 covers 7 bases. The CDR3 runs to 15 residues. Germline trimming cut 1 base from V and 1 base from J; bases unmatched to any gene: 1. Looked up from germline, CDR1 is SGDLS and CDR2 is YYNGEE. The CDR3 bases are TGTGCCAGCAGCGTAAGGACAGGGAACACCGGGGAGCTGTTTTTT. Its protein is CASSVRTGNTGELFF.

The chain combines TRBV28 with TRBJ1-2; TRBD1 is a possible D gene (5 bases). Deletions cut 5 bases from V and 3 bases from J, with 13 bases between. Germline CDR1 reads MDHEN; CDR2 reads SYDVKM. The CDR3 runs to 14 residues. The CDR3 is CASSAWGDYYGYTF. The CDR3 DNA reads TGTGCCAGCAGTGCGTGGGGCGATTACTATGGCTACACCTTC.

V is TRBV2 and J is TRBJ2-1; 7 positions match TRBD1. The CDR3 loop spans 12 amino acids. V trimming: 5 bases; J trimming: 6 bases; junction bases outside the gene matches: 1. Germline values: CDR1 SNHLY, CDR2 FYNNEI. CDR3 sequence reads: CASSQGVNEQFF. DNA of the CDR3: TGTGCCAGCAGTCAGGGGGTCAATGAGCAGTTCTTC.

The rearrangement joins TRBV29-1 to TRBJ2-3; 8 nucleotides match TRBD1. The CDR3 runs 12 residues. With 6 bases clipped from V and 5 bases from J, the junction kept 4 bases outside the gene matches. CDR1 SQVTM and CDR2 ANQGSEA come from the germline V gene. CDR3 coding DNA: TGCAGCGTACGCAGGGGGCAAGATACGCAGTATTTT. Encoded protein: CSVRRGQDTQYF.

This clone was observed a handful of times. CDR3 bases: TGTGCCAGCAGATCGGACAGGGAGAGGTTATCGCCGTACTTC. This encodes CASRSDRERLSPYF. This sequence joins TRBV6-5 and TRBJ2-7, with 8 bases aligning to TRBD1. Germline CDR1 is MNHEY and CDR2 is SVGAGI. The CDR3 is 14 residues long. V lost 6 bases to trimming and J lost 12 bases; unmatched junction nucleotides: 16.

This sequence joins TRBV30 and TRBJ2-2, with TRBD2 matching over 14 bases. The CDR3 totals 17 residues. Germline V gene data show CDR1 as GTSNPN and CDR2 as SVGIG (reference sequence). The V and J ends lost 5 bases and 0 bases, in that order; junction bases with no gene match: 5. The CDR3 region has the DNA TGTGCCTGGTACGGGACTAGCGGGGGTGCGAACACCGGGGAGCTGTTTTTT. It yields the protein CAWYGTSGGANTGELFF.

The chain carries TRBV6-6 and TRBJ2-3, with D hard to call. Germline values: CDR1 MNHNY, CDR2 SVGAGI (reference sequence). Trimming left V 3 bases short and J 5 bases short, with 6 bases between. This CDR3 spans 12 amino acids. The CDR3 DNA reads TGTGCCAGCAGTTATTCGGTAGATACGCAGTATTTT. Translating gives CASSYSVDTQYF.

The genes are TRBV9 and TRBJ2-3, with 16 bases matching TRBD2. With V trimmed by 3 bases and J by 6 bases, 4 bases remained unmatched. The CDR3 loop spans 16 amino acids. Germline assignment: CDR1 SGDLS and CDR2 YYNGEE. The CDR3 DNA reads TGTGCCAGCAGCGGGGGACTAGCGGGAGGGCCGGATACGCAGTATTTT. Translation: CASSGGLAGGPDTQYF.

On this clone: The junction departs from germline at one end; a sequencing error may be responsible. J is TRBJ2-3 and V is TRBV10-3; 14 bases are a match to TRBD2. Germline values: CDR1 ENHRY, CDR2 SYGVKD. The CDR3 is 16 amino acids. The CDR3 region is CAIKGGLAGVGDTQYF. The DNA of the CDR3 is TGTGCGATCAAAGGGGGACTAGCGGGAGTCGGAGATACGCAGTATTTT.

The chain employs TRBV6-4 and TRBJ2-1, with 10 bases identical to TRBD1. The CDR3 totals 13 residues. V shed 11 bases, J shed 7 bases, and the junction held 8 bases outside the gene matches. CDR1 is MRHNA, CDR2 SNTAGT, per germline. The CDR3 region is CASRDRGRNEQFF. The CDR3 DNA sequence: TGTGCCTCCCGGGACAGGGGTCGTAATGAGCAGTTCTTC.

The chain employs TRBV5-1 and TRBJ1-5; TRBD1 matches 7 bases. The V gene's germline CDR1 is SGHRS and CDR2 YFSETQ. V trimming: 4 bases; J trimming: 6 bases; junction bases outside the gene matches: 7. The CDR3 sequence is 14 residues long. Here the CDR3 reads CASSQTGLSQPQHF. CDR3 sequence (DNA): TGCGCCAGCAGCCAGACAGGGCTGAGTCAGCCCCAGCATTTT.

The chain's CDR3 is CASSQRREGYGYTF. The CDR3 DNA is TGCGCCAGCAGCCAACGGAGGGAGGGGTATGGCTACACCTTC. J is TRBJ1-2 and V is TRBV4-1; a possible D gene is TRBD1 (5 bases). The CDR3 spans 14 residues. Germline assignment: CDR1 MGHRA and CDR2 YSYEKL. V was cut by 2 bases and J by 5 bases, with 12 bases left in between.

The V call is TRBV28, the J call TRBJ2-1; 10 bases line up with TRBD2. Germline CDR1 is MDHEN and CDR2 is SYDVKM. The V gene end was trimmed by 2 bases and the J gene end by 4 bases; junction bases not matched to a gene: 5. There are 16 residues in the CDR3. The CDR3, as DNA: TGTGCCAGCAGTTTAACCGCTAGCGGGGGTTACAATGAGCAGTTCTTC. It specifies CASSLTASGGYNEQFF. Supplemented by reference TRBV28 and TRBJ2-1, the full variable domain reads DVKVTQSSRYLVKRTGEKVFLECVQDMDHENMFWYRQDPGLGLRLIYFSYDVKMKEKGDIPEGYSVSREKKERFSLILESASTNQTSMYLCASSLTASGGYNEQFFGPGTRLTVL.

The CDR3 DNA sequence: TGTGCCAGCAGTTACTTCGGGACAGAGAACACTGAAGCTTTCTTT. Amino acids: CASSYFGTENTEAFF. The V and J genes are TRBV6-5 and TRBJ1-1, with 7 bases identical to TRBD1. The germline V gene has CDR1 MNHEY and CDR2 SVGAGI. This CDR3 region has 15 residues. V was pared by 1 base and J by 1 base, with 3 bases of the junction left unmatched.

This sequence joins TRBV7-9 and TRBJ2-4; 13 bases align to TRBD2. Per the germline V gene, CDR1 is SEHNR and CDR2 is FQNEAQ (reference sequence). This CDR3 contains 16 residues. The ends lost 5 bases at V and 9 bases at J; junction bases unmatched: 10. The CDR3 spells CASSKLAGGLDGIQYF. CDR3 in DNA: TGTGCCAGCAGCAAACTAGCGGGAGGGCTAGATGGCATTCAGTACTTC.

J is TRBJ2-3 and V is TRBV6-5; TRBD2 aligns across 7 bases. The V gene's germline CDR1 is MNHEY and CDR2 SVGAGI. The CDR3 has 16 amino acids. J gave up 1 base and V 4 bases, and 8 bases lay outside the gene matches. The CDR3 DNA sequence: TGTGCCAGCAGTTCCCCGCTAGCGGCCGGCACAGATACGCAGTATTTT. As protein: CASSSPLAAGTDTQYF.

The chain combines TRBV7-8 with TRBJ2-7; TRBD1 matches 8 bases. In germline, CDR1 is SGHVS, CDR2 FQNEAQ. The trim removed 5 bases at V and 2 bases at J, leaving 11 bases unmatched. The CDR3 contains 16 residues. The CDR3 region has the DNA TGTGCCAGCAGCCTAGGACAGGGATTCGTACCCTACGAGCAGTACTTC. It specifies CASSLGQGFVPYEQYF.